The clone carrying this T cell receptor (beta chain) occurred a few times. The PCR ran on 60 Vbeta and 13 Jbeta primers. TCRdb's copy holds only in-frame clones and misses some; the assay was immunoSEQ multiplex PCR. Altogether over 130,000 clones are present, 75% to 85% being singletons, with the ten largest covering 3.5%. This specimen belongs to a study of cytomegalovirus exposure and HLA in healthy donors. At the level of the study: Earlier work reported 100 million or so unique TCR beta sequences from 180 million or so T cells.

Per germline, CDR1 SGHTA and CDR2 FQGNSA. CDR3 length equals 17 residues. Losses at the gene ends were 5 bases for V and 4 bases for J; bases not matched to a gene: 16. The chain recombines TRBV7-2 with TRBJ2-7, with 8 positions matching TRBD1. This TCR came from a human donor in good health. The sequenced sample was PBMCs. The DNA for the CDR3 is TGTGCCAGCAGCATAAGACCTCAGGGGGCGAACGGGTACGAGCAGTACTTC. This encodes CASSIRPQGANGYEQYF.